A selection of T cell receptor beta chains follows, all from one sample in a study of T cells in Graves' hyperthyroidism and ophthalmopathy. TCRdb analysed the multiplex PCR reads with MiXCR anew, one entry per CDR3 protein. The sample includes about 360,000 distinct CDR3 sequences, less than 15% of them seen just once. Sequences were obtained from blood. The receptors stem from a woman aged 18-29 years with Graves' hyperthyroidism. The CDR3 runs from the conserved cysteine through the conserved F or W. The order of the fields is J gene, D gene, clone size, V gene, CDR3 DNA, CDR3 protein. The D gene is left open where the match is weak. Some rows have no size entry. The others give once, few or many, or a class for an expanded clone.

j_gene: TRBJ2-5
d_gene: TRBD1
abundance: many
v_gene: TRBV25-1
CDR3nt: TGTGCCAGCAGTGGCGGGACAGGGACGCAAGAGACCCAGTACTTC
CDR3aa: CASSGGTGTQETQYF

j_gene: TRBJ2-7
d_gene: .
abundance: many
v_gene: TRBV7-6
CDR3nt: TGTGCCAGCAACCCTAGCGCTGATGGGGAGCAGTACTTC
CDR3aa: CASNPSADGEQYF

j_gene: TRBJ1-1
d_gene: .
abundance: .
v_gene: TRBV6-1
CDR3nt: TGTGCCAGCAGTGAGACCATAGACACTGAAGCTTTCTTT
CDR3aa: CASSETIDTEAFF

j_gene: TRBJ1-1
d_gene: .
abundance: many
v_gene: TRBV7-9
CDR3nt: TGTGCCAGCAGCTTTCCGGGACACAGGCTCACTGAAGCTTTCTTT
CDR3aa: CASSFPGHRLTEAFF

j_gene: TRBJ1-2
d_gene: .
abundance: .
v_gene: TRBV7-9
CDR3nt: TGTGCCAGCAGCTTACTGTTAGGTATCTATGGCTACACCTTC
CDR3aa: CASSLLLGIYGYTF

j_gene: TRBJ1-1
d_gene: .
abundance: many
v_gene: TRBV5-5
CDR3nt: TGTGCCAGCAGCTTGGGGCAGGATATTGGCGCTGAAGCTTTCTTT
CDR3aa: CASSLGQDIGAEAFF

j_gene: TRBJ2-3
d_gene: TRBD1
abundance: many
v_gene: TRBV20-1
CDR3nt: TGCAGTGCTAGTTCCCGGGACAGGTCGCAGTATTTT
CDR3aa: CSASSRDRSQYF

j_gene: TRBJ2-7
d_gene: TRBD2
abundance: many
v_gene: TRBV28
CDR3nt: TGTGCCAGCAGGGAAGGGGTAGCGGGAGTCTACGAGCAGTACTTC
CDR3aa: CASREGVAGVYEQYF

j_gene: TRBJ2-1
d_gene: TRBD2
abundance: many
v_gene: TRBV3-1
CDR3nt: TGTGCCAGCAGCCAAGATCGGGGGGAATGGGATGAGCAGTTCTTC
CDR3aa: CASSQDRGEWDEQFF

j_gene: TRBJ2-1
d_gene: TRBD2
abundance: many
v_gene: TRBV20-1
CDR3nt: TGCAGTGCTTACCGAGGGACTAGCGGGGGCCCGAGCTCCTACAATGAGCAGTTCTTC
CDR3aa: CSAYRGTSGGPSSYNEQFF

j_gene: TRBJ2-7
d_gene: .
abundance: many
v_gene: TRBV20-1
CDR3nt: TGCAGTGCCCCTTCAGGGAGTAGCTACGAGCAGTACTTC
CDR3aa: CSAPSGSSYEQYF

j_gene: TRBJ1-1
d_gene: .
abundance: many
v_gene: TRBV7-2
CDR3nt: TGTGCCAGCAGCAGGACCGCGAACACTGAAGCTTTCTTT
CDR3aa: CASSRTANTEAFF

j_gene: TRBJ1-1
d_gene: TRBD1
abundance: few
v_gene: TRBV10-3
CDR3nt: TGTGCCATCAGAGGGACAGGGACTGAAGCTTTCTTT
CDR3aa: CAIRGTGTEAFF

j_gene: TRBJ2-1
d_gene: TRBD2
abundance: many
v_gene: TRBV12-3/TRBV12-4
CDR3nt: TGTGCCAGCAGTTTAATGGGGGGAGGGCCGAACAATGAGCAGTTCTTC
CDR3aa: CASSLMGGGPNNEQFF

j_gene: TRBJ1-1
d_gene: TRBD1
abundance: .
v_gene: TRBV9
CDR3nt: TGTGCCAGCAGGGCTCTTGAACAGGGGGCGCACACTGAAGCTTTCTTT
CDR3aa: CASRALEQGAHTEAFF

j_gene: TRBJ2-7
d_gene: TRBD1
abundance: .
v_gene: TRBV6-2/TRBV6-3
CDR3nt: TGTGCCAGCAGTTACGGGCAGGGGGCCCTCTCCTACGAGCAGTACTTC
CDR3aa: CASSYGQGALSYEQYF

j_gene: TRBJ2-1
d_gene: .
abundance: many
v_gene: TRBV20-1
CDR3nt: TGCAGTGCTAGTCAGTACGCGGCGGATGGCAATGAGCAGTTCTTC
CDR3aa: CSASQYAADGNEQFF

j_gene: TRBJ2-7
d_gene: TRBD1
abundance: many
v_gene: TRBV5-6
CDR3nt: TGTGCCAGCAGCTTAGGGACAGGGGTCTACGAGCAGTACTTC
CDR3aa: CASSLGTGVYEQYF

j_gene: TRBJ1-2
d_gene: .
abundance: many
v_gene: TRBV30
CDR3nt: TGTGCCTGGCTTGGAGAAATCCTTCCGTCGGCAGGGAGTTCGGCTAACTATGGCTACACCTTC
CDR3aa: CAWLGEILPSAGSSANYGYTF

j_gene: TRBJ1-5
d_gene: .
abundance: many
v_gene: TRBV7-2
CDR3nt: TGTGCCAGCAGCTTCAGAGTTGGCTGGGGCAATCAGCCCCAGCATTTT
CDR3aa: CASSFRVGWGNQPQHF

j_gene: TRBJ1-5
d_gene: TRBD1
abundance: .
v_gene: TRBV12-3/TRBV12-4
CDR3nt: TGTGCCAGCAGCCCGACAGGGGGCAGACAGCCCCAGCATTTT
CDR3aa: CASSPTGGRQPQHF

j_gene: TRBJ2-1
d_gene: TRBD2
abundance: .
v_gene: TRBV6-1
CDR3nt: TGCGCCAGCAGCCAAGGAGGGGGGGAGGCGGGGGGGCCCGCTGAGCAGTTCTTC
CDR3aa: CASSQGGGEAGGPAEQFF

j_gene: TRBJ2-2
d_gene: .
abundance: few
v_gene: TRBV4-3
CDR3nt: TGCGCCAGCAGCCAAGAAGGGCAACGGCTGGCCGGGGAGCTGTTTTTT
CDR3aa: CASSQEGQRLAGELFF

j_gene: TRBJ2-3
d_gene: TRBD2
abundance: .
v_gene: TRBV5-1
CDR3nt: TGCGCCAGCAGCTTGGTTATCGGGAGGGTCGGGAGCACAGATACGCAGTATTTT
CDR3aa: CASSLVIGRVGSTDTQYF

j_gene: TRBJ2-2
d_gene: .
abundance: many
v_gene: TRBV3-1
CDR3nt: TGTGCCAGCAGCCCACCTGATCTCACCGGGGAGCTGTTTTTT
CDR3aa: CASSPPDLTGELFF

j_gene: TRBJ2-3
d_gene: .
abundance: many
v_gene: TRBV7-2
CDR3nt: TGTGCCAGCAGCTCCCTAGCGAACACAGATACGCAGTATTTT
CDR3aa: CASSSLANTDTQYF

j_gene: TRBJ2-7
d_gene: .
abundance: .
v_gene: TRBV5-1
CDR3nt: TGCGCCAGCAGCTTACCGGGACGGTCCTACGAGCAGTACTTC
CDR3aa: CASSLPGRSYEQYF

j_gene: TRBJ1-2
d_gene: .
abundance: few
v_gene: TRBV6-5
CDR3nt: TGTGCCAGCAGTTACTCGGCGGACGGTGGCTACACCTTC
CDR3aa: CASSYSADGGYTF

j_gene: TRBJ1-2
d_gene: .
abundance: many
v_gene: TRBV29-1
CDR3nt: TGCAGCGGGAGGGGGAGTCACTATGGCTACACCTTC
CDR3aa: CSGRGSHYGYTF

j_gene: TRBJ2-5
d_gene: .
abundance: many
v_gene: TRBV15
CDR3nt: TGTGCCACCAGCAGAGGGGCAGTTACCCAAGAGACCCAGTACTTC
CDR3aa: CATSRGAVTQETQYF

j_gene: TRBJ2-7
d_gene: .
abundance: many
v_gene: TRBV18
CDR3nt: TGTGCCAGCTCAAGGGAATCAGACGAGCAGTACTTC
CDR3aa: CASSRESDEQYF

j_gene: TRBJ1-2
d_gene: .
abundance: many
v_gene: TRBV9
CDR3nt: TGTGCCAGCAGCCCACGGGACCCTCAGGGCTACACCTTC
CDR3aa: CASSPRDPQGYTF

j_gene: TRBJ1-1
d_gene: .
abundance: many
v_gene: TRBV28
CDR3nt: TGTGCCAGCAGTTTTCAATGCACTGAAGCTTTCTTT
CDR3aa: CASSFQCTEAFF

j_gene: TRBJ1-4
d_gene: .
abundance: .
v_gene: TRBV28
CDR3nt: TGTGCCAGCAGATTTCAGGGGAGAGATGAAAAACTGTTTTTT
CDR3aa: CASRFQGRDEKLFF

j_gene: TRBJ2-7
d_gene: .
abundance: once
v_gene: TRBV20-1
CDR3nt: TGCAGTGCTCAGAGCAGCGGCGGCCGTGAGCAGTACTTC
CDR3aa: CSAQSSGGREQYF

j_gene: TRBJ2-7
d_gene: TRBD1
abundance: few
v_gene: TRBV9
CDR3nt: TGTGCCAGCACAAGGGACAGGGGGGACTACGAGCAGTACTTC
CDR3aa: CASTRDRGDYEQYF

j_gene: TRBJ1-5
d_gene: .
abundance: many
v_gene: TRBV19
CDR3nt: TGTGCCAGTAGGCCGGGGGCTAGAGTGGGGCAGCCCCAGCATTTT
CDR3aa: CASRPGARVGQPQHF

j_gene: TRBJ1-1
d_gene: .
abundance: many
v_gene: TRBV11-1
CDR3nt: TGTGCCAGCAGCCCCTGGGGAGAGATGGCTGAAGCTTTCTTT
CDR3aa: CASSPWGEMAEAFF

j_gene: TRBJ1-5
d_gene: .
abundance: many
v_gene: TRBV3-1
CDR3nt: TGTGCCAGCAGCCAGGGGGAACAGCCCCAGCATTTT
CDR3aa: CASSQGEQPQHF

j_gene: TRBJ1-5
d_gene: TRBD1
abundance: .
v_gene: TRBV6-5
CDR3nt: TGTGCCAGCAGATCCTCCGGGACAGGGGGCAGTCCGCAGCCCCAGCATTTT
CDR3aa: CASRSSGTGGSPQPQHF

j_gene: TRBJ1-4
d_gene: TRBD1
abundance: many
v_gene: TRBV10-2
CDR3nt: TGCGCCAGCAGGGGACAGGGCTCGAGCCCTGAAAAACTGTTTTTT
CDR3aa: CASRGQGSSPEKLFF

j_gene: TRBJ2-7
d_gene: TRBD2
abundance: many
v_gene: TRBV11-2
CDR3nt: TGTGCCAGCAGCTTCTACGGGGGGGCTTACGAGCAGTACTTC
CDR3aa: CASSFYGGAYEQYF

j_gene: TRBJ1-1
d_gene: .
abundance: many
v_gene: TRBV18
CDR3nt: TGTGCCAGCCCACGGGGGGGGGGGATGAACACTGAAGCTTTCTTT
CDR3aa: CASPRGGGMNTEAFF

j_gene: TRBJ2-3
d_gene: .
abundance: many
v_gene: TRBV3-1
CDR3nt: TGTGCCAGCAGCCAAGAAGGTCGCACAGATACGCAGTATTTT
CDR3aa: CASSQEGRTDTQYF

j_gene: TRBJ1-2
d_gene: .
abundance: many
v_gene: TRBV28
CDR3nt: TGTGCCAGCAGTTTATACCGAGGGAGATATGGCTACACCTTC
CDR3aa: CASSLYRGRYGYTF

j_gene: TRBJ1-2
d_gene: .
abundance: few
v_gene: TRBV7-9
CDR3nt: TGTGCCAGCAGGCGAATCCAGGATTTTCTCTATGGCTACACCTTC
CDR3aa: CASRRIQDFLYGYTF